This TCR beta chain emerged from a study of cytomegalovirus exposure and HLA in healthy donors. Study summary: As an earlier analysis found, about 179 million T cells yielded over 95 million unique TCR beta sequences.

This CDR3 region has 13 residues. With 4 bases removed from V and 4 bases from J, the gap between germline ends came to 10 bases. Germline V gene data show CDR1 as MGHDK and CDR2 as SYGVNS. This PCR relied on a set of 60 Vbeta primers and 13 Jbeta primers. Clones were read by immunoSEQ multiplex PCR, and TCRdb kept only the in-frame ones, dropping some. The sample lists 85,000 to 120,000 clones; roughly four fifths were seen once. The sequenced material came from PBMCs. The chain carries TRBV25-1 and TRBJ1-2; D unresolved. The sequence came from a man aged 55 to 70 in good health and CMV-seronegative. The CDR3, as DNA: TGTGCCAGCAGTGTCTCGGGAGCCTATGGCTACACCTTC. It translates to CASSVSGAYGYTF.